Listed here is a single T cell receptor beta chain. Its antigen is unidentified. The data were taken from a study of cytomegalovirus exposure and HLA in healthy donors. General study points: Earlier results showed most TCR beta V segments being productive about 90% or about 30% of the time.

PCR primers comprised 60 Vbeta and 13 Jbeta primers. Profiling relied on immunoSEQ multiplex PCR, and the TCRdb table lists in-frame clones only, not all of them. The sample shows some 120,000 clones, roughly 72% of them seen only once. Germline V gene lookup returns CDR1 SNHLY and CDR2 FYNNEI. This CDR3 has 14 amino acids. The clonotype was recovered from a man aged 40-55 years in good health and CMV-seropositive. Sequencing input: PBMCs. The V gene is TRBV2, the J gene TRBJ2-5; 10 nucleotides line up with TRBD1. Gene TRBJ2-7 matches the end of the DNA better, so the J call may be wrong. DNA for the CDR3: TGTGCCAGCAACCCGAGGACAGGGGGCTACGAGCAGTACTTC. Protein sequence: CASNPRTGGYEQYF.